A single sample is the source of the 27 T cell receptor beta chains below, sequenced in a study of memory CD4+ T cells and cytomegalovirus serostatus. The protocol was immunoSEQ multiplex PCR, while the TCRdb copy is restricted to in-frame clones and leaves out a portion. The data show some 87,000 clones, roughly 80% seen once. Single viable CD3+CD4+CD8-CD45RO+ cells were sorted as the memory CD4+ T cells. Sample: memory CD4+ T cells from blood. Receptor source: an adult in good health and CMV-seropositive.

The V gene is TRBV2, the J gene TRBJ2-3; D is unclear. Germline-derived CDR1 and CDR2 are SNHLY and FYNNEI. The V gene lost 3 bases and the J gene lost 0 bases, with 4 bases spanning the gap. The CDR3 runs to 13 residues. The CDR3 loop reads CASSEDSTDTQYF. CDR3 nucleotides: TGTGCCAGCAGTGAGGACAGCACAGATACGCAGTATTTT. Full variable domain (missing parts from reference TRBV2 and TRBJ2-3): EPEVTQTPSHQVTQMGQEVILRCVPISNHLYFYWYRQILGQKVEFLVSFYNNEISEKSEIFDDQFSVERPDGSNFTLKIRSTKLEDSAMYFCASSEDSTDTQYFGPGTRLTVL.

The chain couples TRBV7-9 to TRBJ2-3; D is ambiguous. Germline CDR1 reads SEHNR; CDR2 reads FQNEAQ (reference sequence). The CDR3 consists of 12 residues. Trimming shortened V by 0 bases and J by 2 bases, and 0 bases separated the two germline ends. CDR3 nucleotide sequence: TGTGCCAGCAGCTTAGCCACAGATACGCAGTATTTT. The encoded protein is CASSLATDTQYF.

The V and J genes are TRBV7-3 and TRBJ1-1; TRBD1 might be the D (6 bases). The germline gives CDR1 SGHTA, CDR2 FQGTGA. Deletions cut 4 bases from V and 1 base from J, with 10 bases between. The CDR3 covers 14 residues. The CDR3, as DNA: TGTGCCAGCAGCTCCGCGGGGGCGAACACTGAAGCTTTCTTT. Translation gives CASSSAGANTEAFF.

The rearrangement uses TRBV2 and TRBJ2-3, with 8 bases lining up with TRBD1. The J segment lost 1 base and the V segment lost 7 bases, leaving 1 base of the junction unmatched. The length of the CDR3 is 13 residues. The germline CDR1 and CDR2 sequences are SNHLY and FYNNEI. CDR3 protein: CASTGQGTDTQYF. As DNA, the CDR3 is TGTGCCAGCACGGGACAGGGCACAGATACGCAGTATTTT.

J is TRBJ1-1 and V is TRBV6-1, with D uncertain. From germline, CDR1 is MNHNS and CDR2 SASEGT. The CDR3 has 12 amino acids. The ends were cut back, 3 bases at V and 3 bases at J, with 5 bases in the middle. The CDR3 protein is CASSDQDTEAFF. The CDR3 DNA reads TGTGCCAGCAGTGACCAGGACACTGAAGCTTTCTTT.

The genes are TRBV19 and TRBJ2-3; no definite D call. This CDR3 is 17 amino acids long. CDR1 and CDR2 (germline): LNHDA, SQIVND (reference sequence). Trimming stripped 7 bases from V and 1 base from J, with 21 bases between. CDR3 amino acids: CASTPGHNPYGTDTQYF. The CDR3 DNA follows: TGTGCCAGTACTCCGGGTCATAACCCTTATGGCACAGATACGCAGTATTTT.

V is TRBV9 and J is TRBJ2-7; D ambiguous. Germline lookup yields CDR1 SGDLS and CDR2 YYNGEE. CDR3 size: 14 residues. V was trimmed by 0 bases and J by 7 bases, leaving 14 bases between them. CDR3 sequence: CASSVGALLEEQYF. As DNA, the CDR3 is TGTGCCAGCAGCGTAGGAGCCCTTCTTGAAGAGCAGTACTTC.

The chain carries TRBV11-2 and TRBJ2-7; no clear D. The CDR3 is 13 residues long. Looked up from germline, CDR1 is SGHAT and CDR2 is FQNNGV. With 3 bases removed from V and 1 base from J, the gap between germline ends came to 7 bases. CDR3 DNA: TGTGCCAGCAGCTTCCCCATATCCTACGAGCAGTACTTC. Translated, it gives CASSFPISYEQYF.

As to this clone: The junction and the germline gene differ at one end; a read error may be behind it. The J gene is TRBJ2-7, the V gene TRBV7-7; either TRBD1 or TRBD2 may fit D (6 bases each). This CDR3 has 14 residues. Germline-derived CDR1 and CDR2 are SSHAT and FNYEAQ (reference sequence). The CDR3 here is CASSPNRDSYEQYF. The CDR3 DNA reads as TGTGCTAGCAGCCCTAACAGGGACTCTTACGAGCAGTACTTC.

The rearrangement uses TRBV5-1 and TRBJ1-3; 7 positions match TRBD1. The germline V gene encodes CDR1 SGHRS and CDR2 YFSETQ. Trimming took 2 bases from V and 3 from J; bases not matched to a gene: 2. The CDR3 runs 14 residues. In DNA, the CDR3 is TGCGCCAGCAGCTTAACAGGGGATGGAAACACCATATATTTT. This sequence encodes CASSLTGDGNTIYF.

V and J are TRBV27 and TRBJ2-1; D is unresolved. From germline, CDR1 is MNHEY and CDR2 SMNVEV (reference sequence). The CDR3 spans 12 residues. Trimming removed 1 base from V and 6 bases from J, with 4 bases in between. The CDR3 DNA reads TGTGCCAGCAGTTTATTAGGCAATGAGCAGTTCTTC. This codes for CASSLLGNEQFF.

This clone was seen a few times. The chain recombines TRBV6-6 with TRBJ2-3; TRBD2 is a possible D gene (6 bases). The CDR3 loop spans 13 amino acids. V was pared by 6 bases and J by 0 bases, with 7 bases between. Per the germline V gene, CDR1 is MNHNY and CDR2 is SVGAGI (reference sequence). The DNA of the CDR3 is TGTGCCAGCAGGGACTACAGCACAGATACGCAGTATTTT. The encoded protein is CASRDYSTDTQYF.

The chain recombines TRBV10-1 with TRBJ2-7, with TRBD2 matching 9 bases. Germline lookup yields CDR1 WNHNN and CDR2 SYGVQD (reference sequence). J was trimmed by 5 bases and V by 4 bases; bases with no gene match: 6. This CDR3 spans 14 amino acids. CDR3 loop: CASSGLAAKHEQYF. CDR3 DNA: TGCGCCAGCAGTGGACTAGCGGCTAAACACGAGCAGTACTTC.

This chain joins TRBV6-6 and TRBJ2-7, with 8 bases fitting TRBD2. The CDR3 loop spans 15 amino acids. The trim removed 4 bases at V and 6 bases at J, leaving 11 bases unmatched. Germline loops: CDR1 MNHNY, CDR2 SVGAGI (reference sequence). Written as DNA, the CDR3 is TGTGCCAGCAGTTCCACCCAGACTAGCGTGAGCGAGCAGTACTTC. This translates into CASSSTQTSVSEQYF.

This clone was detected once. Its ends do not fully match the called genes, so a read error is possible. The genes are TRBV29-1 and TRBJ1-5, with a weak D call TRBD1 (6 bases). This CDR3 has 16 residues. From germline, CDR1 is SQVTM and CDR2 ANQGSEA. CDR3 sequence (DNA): TGCAGCGTTAAAGAAGCGGGCGAGGGGGTGCATCAGCCCCAGCATTTT. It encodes CSVKEAGEGVHQPQHF. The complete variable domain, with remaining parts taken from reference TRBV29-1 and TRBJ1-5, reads SAVISQKPSRDICQRGTSLTIQCQVDSQVTMMFWYRQQPGQSLTLIATANQGSEATYESGFVIDKFPISRPNLTFSTLTVSNMSPEDSSIYLCSVKEAGEGVHQPQHFGDGTRLSIL.

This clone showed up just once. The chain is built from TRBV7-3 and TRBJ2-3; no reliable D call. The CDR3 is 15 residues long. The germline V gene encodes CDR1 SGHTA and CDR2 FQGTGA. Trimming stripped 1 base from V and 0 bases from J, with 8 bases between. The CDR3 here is CASSLNPVSTDTQYF. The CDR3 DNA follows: TGTGCCAGCAGCTTAAATCCAGTTAGCACAGATACGCAGTATTTT. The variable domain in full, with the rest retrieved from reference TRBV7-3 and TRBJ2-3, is GAGVSQTPSNKVTEKGKYVELRCDPISGHTALYWYRQSLGQGPEFLIYFQGTGAADDSGLPNDRFFAVRPEGSVSTLKIQRTERGDSAVYLCASSLNPVSTDTQYFGPGTRLTVL.

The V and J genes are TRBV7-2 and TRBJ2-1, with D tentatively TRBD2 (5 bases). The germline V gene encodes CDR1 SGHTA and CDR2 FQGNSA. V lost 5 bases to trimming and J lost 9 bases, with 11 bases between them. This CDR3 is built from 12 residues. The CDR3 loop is CASSTSSGEQFF. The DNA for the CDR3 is TGTGCCAGCAGCACAAGCAGCGGTGAGCAGTTCTTC.

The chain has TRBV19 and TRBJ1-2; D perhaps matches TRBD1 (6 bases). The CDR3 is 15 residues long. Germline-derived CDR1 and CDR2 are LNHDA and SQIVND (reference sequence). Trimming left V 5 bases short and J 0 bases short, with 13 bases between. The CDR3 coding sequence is TGTGCCAGTAGTTTCCAGACAGGAGCTAACTATGGCTACACCTTC. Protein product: CASSFQTGANYGYTF.

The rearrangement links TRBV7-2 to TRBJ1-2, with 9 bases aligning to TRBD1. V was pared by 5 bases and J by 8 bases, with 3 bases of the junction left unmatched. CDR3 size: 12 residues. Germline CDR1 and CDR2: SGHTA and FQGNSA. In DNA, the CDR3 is TGTGCCAGCAGCCTGGGACAGGGAGGCTACACCTTC. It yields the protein CASSLGQGGYTF.

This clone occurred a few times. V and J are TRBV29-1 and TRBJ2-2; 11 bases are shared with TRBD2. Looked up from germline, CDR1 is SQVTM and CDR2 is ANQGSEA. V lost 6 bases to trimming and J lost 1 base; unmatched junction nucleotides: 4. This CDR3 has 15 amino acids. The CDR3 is CSVRGLAVNTGELFF. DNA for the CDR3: TGCAGCGTCCGGGGACTAGCGGTGAACACCGGGGAGCTGTTTTTT.

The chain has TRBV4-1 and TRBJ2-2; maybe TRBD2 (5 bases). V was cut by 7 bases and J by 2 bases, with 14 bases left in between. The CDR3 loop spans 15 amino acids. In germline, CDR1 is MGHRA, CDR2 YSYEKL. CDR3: CASTRIGLNTGELFF. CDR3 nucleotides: TGCGCCAGCACCCGAATCGGACTCAACACCGGGGAGCTGTTTTTT.

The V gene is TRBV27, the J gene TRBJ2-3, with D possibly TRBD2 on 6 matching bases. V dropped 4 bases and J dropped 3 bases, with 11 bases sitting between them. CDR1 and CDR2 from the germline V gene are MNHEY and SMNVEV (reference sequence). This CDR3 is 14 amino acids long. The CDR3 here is CASSWVRETDTQYF. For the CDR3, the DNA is TGTGCCAGCAGTTGGGTACGGGAGACAGATACGCAGTATTTT.

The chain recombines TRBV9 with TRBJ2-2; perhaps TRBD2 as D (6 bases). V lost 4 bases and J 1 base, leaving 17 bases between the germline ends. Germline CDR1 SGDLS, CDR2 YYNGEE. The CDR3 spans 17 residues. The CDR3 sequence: CASSLAVVAVNTGELFF. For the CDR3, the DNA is TGTGCCAGCAGCCTCGCTGTGGTAGCGGTGAACACCGGGGAGCTGTTTTTT.

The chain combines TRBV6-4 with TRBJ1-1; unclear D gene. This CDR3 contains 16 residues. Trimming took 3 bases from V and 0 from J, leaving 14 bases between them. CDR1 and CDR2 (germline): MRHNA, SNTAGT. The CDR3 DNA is TGTGCCAGCAGTGAGTCGGACTGGGGTATGAACACTGAAGCTTTCTTT. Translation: CASSESDWGMNTEAFF.

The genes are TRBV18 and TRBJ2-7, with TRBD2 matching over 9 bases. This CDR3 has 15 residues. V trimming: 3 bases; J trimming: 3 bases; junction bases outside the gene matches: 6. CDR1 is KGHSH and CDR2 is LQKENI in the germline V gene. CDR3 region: CASSPRSGSGYEQYF. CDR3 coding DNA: TGTGCCAGCTCACCGCGTAGCGGGAGTGGCTACGAGCAGTACTTC.

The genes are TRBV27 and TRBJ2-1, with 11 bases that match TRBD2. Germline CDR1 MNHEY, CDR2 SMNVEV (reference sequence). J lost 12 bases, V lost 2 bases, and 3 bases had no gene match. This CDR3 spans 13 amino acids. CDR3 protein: CASSLGLAGPQFF. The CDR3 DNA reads TGTGCCAGCAGTTTAGGACTAGCGGGCCCGCAGTTCTTC.

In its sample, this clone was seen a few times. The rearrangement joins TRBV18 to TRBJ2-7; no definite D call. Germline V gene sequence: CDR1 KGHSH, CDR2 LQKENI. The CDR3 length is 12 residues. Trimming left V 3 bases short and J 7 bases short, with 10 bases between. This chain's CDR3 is CASSPFSNEQYF. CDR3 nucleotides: TGTGCCAGCTCACCTTTTTCCAATGAGCAGTACTTC.